This TCR beta chain was observed in a study of T-cell reconstitution after alpha-beta-depleted transplantation in children. Germline lookup yields CDR1 MDHEN and CDR2 SYDVKM. The CDR3 is 14 residues long. Germline trimming cut 8 bases from V and 7 bases from J; bases unmatched to any gene: 12. At least ten counts were recorded for this clonotype. A library of TCRbeta sequences, prepared with unique molecular identifiers, was generated. TCRdb passed the PCR reads through MiXCR, listing each CDR3 protein once. The data show 150,000 to 250,000 distinct CDR3 sequences, roughly 14% seen once. The clonotype comes from a human donor who donated a stem cell graft to a child with acute lymphoblastic leukemia. Here the sequenced sample was PBMCs from the stem cell graft donor, taken from the stem cell graft. V gene TRBV28 combines with J gene TRBJ2-5; 8 nucleotides line up with TRBD2. CDR3 region: CASSERTSIGTQYF. The CDR3 DNA reads TGTGCCAGCTCGGAAAGGACTAGCATCGGGACCCAGTACTTC.